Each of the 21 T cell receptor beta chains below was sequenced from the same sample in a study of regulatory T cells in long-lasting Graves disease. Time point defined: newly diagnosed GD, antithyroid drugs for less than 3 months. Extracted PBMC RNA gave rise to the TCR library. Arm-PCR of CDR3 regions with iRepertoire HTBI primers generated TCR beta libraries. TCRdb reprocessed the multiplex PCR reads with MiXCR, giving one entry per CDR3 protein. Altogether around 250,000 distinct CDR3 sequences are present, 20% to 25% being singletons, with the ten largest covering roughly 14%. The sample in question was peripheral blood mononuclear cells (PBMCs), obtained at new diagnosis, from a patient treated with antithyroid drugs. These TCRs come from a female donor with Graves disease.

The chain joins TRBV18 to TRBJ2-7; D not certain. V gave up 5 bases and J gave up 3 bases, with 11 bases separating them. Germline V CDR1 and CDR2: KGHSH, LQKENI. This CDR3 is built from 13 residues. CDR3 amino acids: CASSAAIDYEQYF. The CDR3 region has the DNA TGTGCCAGCTCAGCCGCAATTGACTACGAGCAGTACTTC.

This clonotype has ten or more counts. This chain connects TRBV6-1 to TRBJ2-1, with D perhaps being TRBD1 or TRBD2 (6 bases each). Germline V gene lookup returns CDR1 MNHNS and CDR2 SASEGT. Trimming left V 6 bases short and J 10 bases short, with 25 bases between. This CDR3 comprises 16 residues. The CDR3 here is CASSPPGAGPNKEQFF. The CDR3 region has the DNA TGTGCCAGCAGCCCCCCAGGGGCGGGGCCCAATAAGGAGCAGTTCTTC.

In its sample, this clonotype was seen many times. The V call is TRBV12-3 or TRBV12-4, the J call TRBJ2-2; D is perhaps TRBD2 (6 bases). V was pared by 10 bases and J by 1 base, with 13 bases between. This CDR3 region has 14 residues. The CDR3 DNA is TGTGCCACCCTCGGAGCGGGGAACACCGGGGAGCTGTTTTTT. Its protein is CATLGAGNTGELFF.

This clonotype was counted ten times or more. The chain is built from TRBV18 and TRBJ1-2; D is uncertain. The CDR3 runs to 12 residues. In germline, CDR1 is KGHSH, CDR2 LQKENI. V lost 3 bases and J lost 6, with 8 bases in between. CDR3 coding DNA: TGTGCCAGCTCACCGCCGGGTGATGGCTACACCTTC. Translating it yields CASSPPGDGYTF.

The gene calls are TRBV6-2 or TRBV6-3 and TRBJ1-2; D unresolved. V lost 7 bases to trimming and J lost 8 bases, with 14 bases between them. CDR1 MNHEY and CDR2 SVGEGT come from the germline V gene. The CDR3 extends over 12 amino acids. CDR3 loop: CASKAAAGGYTF. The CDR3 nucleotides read TGTGCCAGCAAGGCGGCAGCGGGGGGCTACACCTTC.

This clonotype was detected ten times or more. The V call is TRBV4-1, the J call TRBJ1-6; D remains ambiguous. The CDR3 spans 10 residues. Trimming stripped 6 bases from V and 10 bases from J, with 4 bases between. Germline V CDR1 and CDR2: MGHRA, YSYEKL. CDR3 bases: TGCGCCAGCAGTCGGTCACCCCTCCACTTT. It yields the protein CASSRSPLHF.

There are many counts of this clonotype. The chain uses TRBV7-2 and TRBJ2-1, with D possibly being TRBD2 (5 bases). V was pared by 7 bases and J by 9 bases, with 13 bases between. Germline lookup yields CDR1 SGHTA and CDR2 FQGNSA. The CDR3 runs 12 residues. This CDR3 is CASNRGSPEQFF. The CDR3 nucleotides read TGTGCCAGCAACCGAGGGTCACCTGAGCAGTTCTTC. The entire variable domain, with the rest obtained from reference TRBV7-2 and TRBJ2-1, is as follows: GAGVSQSPSNKVTEKGKDVELRCDPISGHTALYWYRQSLGQGLEFLIYFQGNSAPDKSGLPSDRFSAERTGGSVSTLTIQRTQQEDSAVYLCASNRGSPEQFFGPGTRLTVL.

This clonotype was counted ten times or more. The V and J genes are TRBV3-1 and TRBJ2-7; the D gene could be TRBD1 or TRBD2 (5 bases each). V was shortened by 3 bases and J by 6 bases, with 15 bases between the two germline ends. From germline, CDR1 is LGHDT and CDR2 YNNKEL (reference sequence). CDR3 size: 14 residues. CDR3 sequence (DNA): TGTGCCAGCAGCCATGGGACGCGCGGGTCCGAGCAGTACTTC. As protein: CASSHGTRGSEQYF.

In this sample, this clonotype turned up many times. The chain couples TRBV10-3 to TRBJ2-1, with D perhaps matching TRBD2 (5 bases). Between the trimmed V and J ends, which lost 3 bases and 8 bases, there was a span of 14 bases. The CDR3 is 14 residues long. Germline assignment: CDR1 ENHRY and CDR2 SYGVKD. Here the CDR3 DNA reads TGTGCCATCAGTGAAGGATCGGGGTTGGATGAGCAGTTCTTC. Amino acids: CAISEGSGLDEQFF.

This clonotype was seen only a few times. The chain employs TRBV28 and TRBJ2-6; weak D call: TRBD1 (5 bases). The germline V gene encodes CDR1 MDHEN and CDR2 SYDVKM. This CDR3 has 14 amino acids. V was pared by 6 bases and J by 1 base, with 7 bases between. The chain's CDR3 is CASRGQSGANVLTF. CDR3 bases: TGTGCCAGCAGGGGGCAGTCTGGGGCCAACGTCCTGACTTTC.

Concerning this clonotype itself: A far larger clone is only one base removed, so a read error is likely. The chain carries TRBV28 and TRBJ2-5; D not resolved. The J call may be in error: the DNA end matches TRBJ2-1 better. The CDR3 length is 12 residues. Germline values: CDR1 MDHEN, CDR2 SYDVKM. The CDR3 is CASRTSSYEQFF. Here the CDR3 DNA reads TGTGCCAGCAGGACCAGCTCCTACGAGCAGTTCTTC.

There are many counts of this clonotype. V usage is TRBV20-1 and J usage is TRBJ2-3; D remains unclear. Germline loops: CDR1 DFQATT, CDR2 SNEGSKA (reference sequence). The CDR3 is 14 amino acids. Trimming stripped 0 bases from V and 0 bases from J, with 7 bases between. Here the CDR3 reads CSARDPSSTDTQYF. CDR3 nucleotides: TGCAGTGCTAGAGACCCTTCTAGCACAGATACGCAGTATTTT.

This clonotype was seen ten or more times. CDR3 in amino acids: CASSMIGWDTQYF. DNA of the CDR3: TGTGCCAGTAGTATGATTGGCTGGGATACGCAGTATTTT. The rearrangement uses TRBV19 and TRBJ2-3; D call uncertain. Germline loops: CDR1 LNHDA, CDR2 SQIVND (reference sequence). This CDR3 has 13 residues. V shed 3 bases and J shed 6 bases, with 10 bases lying between them.

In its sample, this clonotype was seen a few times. The CDR3 loop is CASSYQGATDEQYF. For the CDR3, the DNA is TGTGCCAGCAGTTATCAGGGGGCTACGGACGAGCAGTACTTC. V gene TRBV6-5 combines with J gene TRBJ2-7, with 8 bases aligning to TRBD1. The germline V gene has CDR1 MNHEY and CDR2 SVGAGI. CDR3 length: 14 amino acids. The junction had 6 bases not matched to a gene; V was cut back by 3 bases and J by 5 bases.

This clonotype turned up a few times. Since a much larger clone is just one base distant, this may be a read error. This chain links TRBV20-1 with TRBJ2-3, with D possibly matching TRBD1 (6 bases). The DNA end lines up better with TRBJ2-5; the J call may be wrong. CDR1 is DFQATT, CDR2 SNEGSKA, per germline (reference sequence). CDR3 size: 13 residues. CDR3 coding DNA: TGCAGTGCTAGGACAGGAGGCCGTCCGGCCCAGTACTTC. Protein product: CSARTGGRPAQYF.

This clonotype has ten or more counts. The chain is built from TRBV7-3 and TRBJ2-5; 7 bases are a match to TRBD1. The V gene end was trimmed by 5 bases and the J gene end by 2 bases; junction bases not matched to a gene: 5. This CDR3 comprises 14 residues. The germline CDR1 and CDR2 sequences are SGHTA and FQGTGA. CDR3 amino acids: CASSPRGKQETQYF. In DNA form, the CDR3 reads TGTGCCAGCAGCCCCAGGGGGAAACAAGAGACCCAGTACTTC.

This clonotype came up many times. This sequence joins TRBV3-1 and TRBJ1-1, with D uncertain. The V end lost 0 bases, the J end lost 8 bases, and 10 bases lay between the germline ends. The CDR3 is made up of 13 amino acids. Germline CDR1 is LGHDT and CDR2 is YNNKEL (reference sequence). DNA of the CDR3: TGTGCCAGCAGCCAAGATGCGGCGGACGAAGCTTTCTTT. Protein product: CASSQDAADEAFF. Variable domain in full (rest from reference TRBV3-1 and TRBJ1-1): DTAVSQTPKYLVTQMGNDKSIKCEQNLGHDTMYWYKQDSKKFLKIMFSYNNKELIINETVPNRFSPKSPDKAHLNLHINSLELGDSAVYFCASSQDAADEAFFGQGTRLTVV.

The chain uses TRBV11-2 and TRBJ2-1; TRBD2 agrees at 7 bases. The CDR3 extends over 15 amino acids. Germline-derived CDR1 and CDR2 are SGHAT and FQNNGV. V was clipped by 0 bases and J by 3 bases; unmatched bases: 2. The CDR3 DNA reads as TGTGCCAGCAGCTTAGACCTAGCGGTCTACAATGAGCAGTTCTTC. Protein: CASSLDLAVYNEQFF.

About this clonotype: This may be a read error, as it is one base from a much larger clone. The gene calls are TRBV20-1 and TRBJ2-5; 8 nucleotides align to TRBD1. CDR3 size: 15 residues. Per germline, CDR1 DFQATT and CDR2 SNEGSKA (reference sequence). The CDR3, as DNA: TGCAGTGCTACAGGGGGCGCGGGCAACCAAGAGGCCCAGTACTTC. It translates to CSATGGAGNQEAQYF.

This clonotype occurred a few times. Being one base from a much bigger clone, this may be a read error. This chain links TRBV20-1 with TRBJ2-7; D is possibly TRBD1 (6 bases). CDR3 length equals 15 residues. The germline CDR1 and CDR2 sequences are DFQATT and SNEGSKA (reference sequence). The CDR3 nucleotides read TGCAGTGCTAGAGGTACTACAGGGAATGCCTACGGGCAGTACTTC. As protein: CSARGTTGNAYGQYF.

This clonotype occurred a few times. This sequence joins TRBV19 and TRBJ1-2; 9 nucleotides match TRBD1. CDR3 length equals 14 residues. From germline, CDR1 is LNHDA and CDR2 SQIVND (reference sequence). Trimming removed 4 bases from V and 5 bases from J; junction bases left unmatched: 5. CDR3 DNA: TGTGCCAGTAGTAAACCGGGACAGGGATATGGCTACACCTTC. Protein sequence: CASSKPGQGYGYTF.